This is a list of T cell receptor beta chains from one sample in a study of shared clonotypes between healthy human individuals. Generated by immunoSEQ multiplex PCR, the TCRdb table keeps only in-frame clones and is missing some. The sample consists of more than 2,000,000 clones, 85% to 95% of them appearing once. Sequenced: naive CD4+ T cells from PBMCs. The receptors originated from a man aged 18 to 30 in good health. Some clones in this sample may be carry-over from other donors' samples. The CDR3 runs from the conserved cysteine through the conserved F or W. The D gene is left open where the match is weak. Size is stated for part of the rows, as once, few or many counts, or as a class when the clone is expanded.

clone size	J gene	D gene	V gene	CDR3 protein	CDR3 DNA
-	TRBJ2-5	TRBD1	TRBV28	CASSFRRTGEETQYF	TGTGCCAGCAGTTTCCGTAGGACAGGGGAAGAGACCCAGTACTTC
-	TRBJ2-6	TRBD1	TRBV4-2	CASTVVGGQGASGANVLTF	TGTGCCAGCACGGTCGTTGGTGGACAGGGGGCTTCTGGGGCCAACGTCCTGACTTTC
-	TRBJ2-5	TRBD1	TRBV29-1	CSVPRQQGAETQYF	TGCAGCGTCCCCCGGCAACAGGGGGCGGAGACCCAGTACTTC
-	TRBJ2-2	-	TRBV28	CASSLDPIDTGELFF	TGTGCCAGCAGTCTTGACCCGATAGACACCGGGGAGCTGTTTTTT
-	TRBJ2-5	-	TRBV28	CASSPGWGAGETQYF	TGTGCCAGCAGTCCAGGATGGGGGGCGGGAGAGACCCAGTACTTC
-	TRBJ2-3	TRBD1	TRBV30	CAWSAWTGETDTQYF	TGTGCCTGGAGTGCCTGGACAGGGGAAACAGATACGCAGTATTTT
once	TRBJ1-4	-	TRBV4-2	CASSRRGLGRTKTVSNEKLFF	TGTGCCAGCAGCCGAAGGGGGTTGGGACGAACTAAGACAGTCTCTAATGAAAAACTGTTTTTT
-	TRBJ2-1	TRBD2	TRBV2	CASRVTSGIYNEQFF	TGTGCCAGCAGGGTGACTAGCGGGATTTACAATGAGCAGTTCTTC
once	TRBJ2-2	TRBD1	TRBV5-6	CASSFFDRDTGELFF	TGTGCCAGCAGCTTTTTTGACAGGGATACCGGGGAGCTGTTTTTT
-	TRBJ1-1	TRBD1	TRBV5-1	CASSLAGQGVGAFF	TGCGCCAGCAGCTTGGCCGGACAGGGGGTAGGAGCTTTCTTT
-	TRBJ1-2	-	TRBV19	CASSISVVDGYTF	TGTGCCAGTAGTATTAGTGTGGTGGATGGCTACACCTTC
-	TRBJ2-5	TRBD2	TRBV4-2	CASSGTSGRARQETQYF	TGTGCCAGCAGCGGGACTAGCGGGAGGGCCCGGCAAGAGACCCAGTACTTC
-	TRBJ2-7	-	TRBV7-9	CASTAVSYEQYF	TGTGCCAGCACAGCGGTCTCCTACGAGCAGTACTTC
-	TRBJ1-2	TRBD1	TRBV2	CASRDSGGLGYTF	TGTGCCAGCAGGGATTCAGGGGGCCTGGGCTACACCTTC
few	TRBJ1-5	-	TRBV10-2	CASRGTPTQHF	TGCGCCAGCAGGGGGACTCCGACCCAGCATTTT
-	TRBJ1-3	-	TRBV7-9	CASSLARSSGNTIYF	TGTGCCAGCAGCTTAGCCAGGAGCTCTGGAAACACCATATATTTT
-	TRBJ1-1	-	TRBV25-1	CASRTDTDTEAFF	TGTGCCAGCAGAACAGACACGGACACTGAAGCTTTCTTT
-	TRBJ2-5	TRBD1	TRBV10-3	CAIRDRDSNQETQYF	TGTGCCATCAGGGACCGGGACAGTAACCAAGAGACCCAGTACTTC
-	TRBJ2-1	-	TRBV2	CASSALAYNEQFF	TGTGCCAGCAGCGCCCTAGCGTACAATGAGCAGTTCTTC
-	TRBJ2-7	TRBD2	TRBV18	CASSPAGDHYEQYF	TGTGCCAGCTCACCGGCGGGAGATCACTACGAGCAGTACTTC
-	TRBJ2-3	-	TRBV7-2	CASSLVRLGPGGSTDTQYF	TGTGCCAGCAGCTTAGTTCGACTAGGTCCCGGGGGATCCACAGATACGCAGTATTTT
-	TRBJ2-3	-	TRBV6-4	CARILTGSTDTQYF	TGTGCCAGGATATTGACAGGATCCACAGATACGCAGTATTTT
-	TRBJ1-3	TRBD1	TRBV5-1	CASSDRTGGPGNTIYF	TGCGCCAGCAGCGACCGAACAGGGGGCCCTGGAAACACCATATATTTT